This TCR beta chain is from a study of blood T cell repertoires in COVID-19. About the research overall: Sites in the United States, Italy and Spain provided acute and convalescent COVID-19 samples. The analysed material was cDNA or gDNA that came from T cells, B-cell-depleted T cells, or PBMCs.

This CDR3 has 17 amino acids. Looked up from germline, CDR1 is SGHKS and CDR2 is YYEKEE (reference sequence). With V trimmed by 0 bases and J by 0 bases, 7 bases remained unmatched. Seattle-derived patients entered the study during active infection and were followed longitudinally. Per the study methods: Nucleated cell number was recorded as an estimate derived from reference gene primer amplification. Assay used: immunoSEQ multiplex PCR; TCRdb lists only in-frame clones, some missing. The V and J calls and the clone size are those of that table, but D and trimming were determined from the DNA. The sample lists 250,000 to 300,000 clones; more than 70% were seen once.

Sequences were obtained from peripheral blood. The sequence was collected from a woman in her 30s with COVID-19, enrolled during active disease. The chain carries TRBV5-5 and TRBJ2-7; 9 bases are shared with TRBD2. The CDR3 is CASSLARASGTSYEQYF. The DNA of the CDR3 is TGTGCCAGCAGCTTGGCTCGGGCTAGCGGGACCTCCTACGAGCAGTACTTC.